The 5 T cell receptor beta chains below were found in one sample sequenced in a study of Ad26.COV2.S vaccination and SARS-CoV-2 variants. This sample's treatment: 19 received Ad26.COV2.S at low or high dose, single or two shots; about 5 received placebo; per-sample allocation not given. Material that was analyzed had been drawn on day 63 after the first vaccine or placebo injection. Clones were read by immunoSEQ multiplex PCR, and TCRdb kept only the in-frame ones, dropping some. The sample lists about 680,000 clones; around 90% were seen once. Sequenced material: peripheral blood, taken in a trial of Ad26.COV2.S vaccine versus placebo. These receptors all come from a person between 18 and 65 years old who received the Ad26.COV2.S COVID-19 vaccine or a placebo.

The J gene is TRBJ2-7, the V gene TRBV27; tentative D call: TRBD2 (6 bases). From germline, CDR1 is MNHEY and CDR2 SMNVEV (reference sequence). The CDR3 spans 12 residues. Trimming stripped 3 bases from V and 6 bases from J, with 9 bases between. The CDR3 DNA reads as TGTGCCAGCAGTTTTTCGGGGGTCGAGCAGTACTTC. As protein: CASSFSGVEQYF.

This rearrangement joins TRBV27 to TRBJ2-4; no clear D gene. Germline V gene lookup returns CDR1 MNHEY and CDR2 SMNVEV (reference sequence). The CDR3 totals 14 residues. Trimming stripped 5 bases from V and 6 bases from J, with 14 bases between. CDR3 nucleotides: TGTGCCAGCAGTGGTGACATGGCTGGAAACATTCAGTACTTC. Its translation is CASSGDMAGNIQYF.

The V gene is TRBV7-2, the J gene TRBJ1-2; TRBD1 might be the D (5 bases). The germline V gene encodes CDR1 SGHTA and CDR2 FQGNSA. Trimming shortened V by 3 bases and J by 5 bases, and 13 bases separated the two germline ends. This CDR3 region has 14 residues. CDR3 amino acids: CASSLGRIPYGYTF. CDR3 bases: TGTGCCAGCAGCTTGGGACGGATTCCTTATGGCTACACCTTC. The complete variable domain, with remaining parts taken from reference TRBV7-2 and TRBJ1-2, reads GAGVSQSPSNKVTEKGKDVELRCDPISGHTALYWYRQSLGQGLEFLIYFQGNSAPDKSGLPSDRFSAERTGGSVSTLTIQRTQQEDSAVYLCASSLGRIPYGYTFGSGTRLTVV.

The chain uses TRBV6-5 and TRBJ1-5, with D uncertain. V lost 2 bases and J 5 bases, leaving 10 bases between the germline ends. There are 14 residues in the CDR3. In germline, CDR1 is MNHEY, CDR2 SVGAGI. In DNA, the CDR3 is TGTGCCAGCAGTTACGGGCCCCTTTATCAGCCCCAGCATTTT. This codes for CASSYGPLYQPQHF.

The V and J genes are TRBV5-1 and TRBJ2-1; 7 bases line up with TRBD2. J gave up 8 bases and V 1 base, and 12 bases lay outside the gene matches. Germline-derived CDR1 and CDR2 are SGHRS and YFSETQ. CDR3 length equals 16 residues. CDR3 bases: TGCGCCAGCAGCTTGAAGCGGGACCCACTCCCCCATGAGCAGTTCTTC. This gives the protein CASSLKRDPLPHEQFF.